This T cell receptor (beta chain) was captured in a study of regulatory T cells in long-lasting Graves disease. The study, taken as a whole, reports: Newly diagnosed patients shared about a thousand public clonotypes; persistent patients shared more than 2,500. Persistent disease was associated with favored TRBV28 usage and with favored use of TRBJ1-2 and TRBJ2-5.

In building TCR beta libraries, iRepertoire HTBI primers were used together with Arm-PCR of CDR3 regions. Using its own MiXCR run on the multiplex PCR reads, TCRdb lists one record per CDR3 protein. Of roughly 500,000 distinct CDR3 sequences in the sample, 20% were seen once. Time point reported: persistent/refractory GD, antithyroid drugs over 5 years with positive TRAb. Following extraction of RNA from PBMCs, that RNA was used to make the TCR library. In its sample, this clonotype was seen a few times. Its target is unknown. The CDR3 is made up of 13 amino acids. Unmatched junction bases numbered 2, after V lost 5 bases and J lost 5 bases.

The sequence derives from a female donor with Graves disease. This sample comprised peripheral blood mononuclear cells (PBMCs), obtained when the disease was refractory, from a patient treated with antithyroid drugs. The genes are TRBV12-3 or TRBV12-4 and TRBJ2-1; 8 bases match TRBD2. The CDR3 DNA is TGTGCCAGCAGTAATAGCGGGAACAATGAGCAGTTCTTC. This encodes CASSNSGNNEQFF.